This TCR beta chain emerged from a study of blood T cell repertoires in COVID-19. Study at large: Samples of COVID-19 (acute and convalescent) were obtained from the United States, Italy and Spain.

Sequencing used immunoSEQ multiplex PCR; TCRdb keeps in-frame clones, though not all of them. The sample gives around 400,000 clones, just under 90% of which show up once; 1.7% is in the top ten. Recovery meant two consecutive negative NP/OP PCR tests, professional clearance, or resolved symptoms. V lost 1 base and J 0 bases, leaving 19 bases between the germline ends. Germline-derived CDR1 and CDR2 are KGHDR and SFDVKD. The CDR3 length is 19 residues. The rearrangement links TRBV24-1 to TRBJ2-3, with D perhaps TRBD1 (6 bases). The source material was PBMCs or T cells enriched from blood (not recorded which). This clonotype originated in a woman aged 25 to 45 who had recovered from COVID-19. This CDR3 reads CATSDFISPRGLSTDTQYF. Written as DNA, the CDR3 is TGTGCCACCAGTGATTTTATTTCCCCCAGGGGCCTGAGCACAGATACGCAGTATTTT.